The rows below give T cell receptor beta chains drawn from one sample of a study of T cell responses to AZD1222 COVID-19 vaccine. The assay was immunoSEQ multiplex PCR, and TCRdb's table has in-frame clones only and misses some. Among about 160,000 clones listed, around 89% were seen once. Specimen: peripheral blood, collected 28 days after the second AZD1222 dose. These receptors all come from an adult who received the AZD1222 COVID-19 vaccine. The CDR3 runs from the conserved cysteine through the conserved F or W. A D gene is named only where the DNA matches it firmly. Clone size is shown for a subset of rows, as once, few, many or a class of expanded clone.

TRBJ1-5 TRBV6-5 NA NA CASSYSGDQPQHF TGTGCCAGCAGTTACTCTGGGGATCAGCCCCAGCATTTT
TRBJ1-2 TRBV3-1/TRBV3-2 TRBD1 NA CASSLHTGVVYGYTF TGTGCCAGCAGCCTCCATACAGGGGTGGTCTATGGCTACACCTTC
TRBJ2-7 TRBV30 NA NA CAWSVGTVAYEQYF TGTGCCTGGAGTGTTGGGACCGTGGCCTACGAGCAGTACTTC
TRBJ2-5 TRBV2 TRBD2 NA CASTGGPRETQYF TGTGCCAGCACGGGGGGGCCGCGGGAGACCCAGTACTTC
TRBJ2-7 TRBV25-1 TRBD2 NA CASSELGAGGPGEQYF TGTGCCAGCAGTGAATTGGGGGCGGGGGGGCCCGGCGAGCAGTACTTC
TRBJ2-3 TRBV9 TRBD2 NA CASSFLAGESTDTQYF TGTGCCAGCAGCTTCCTAGCGGGGGAGAGCACAGATACGCAGTATTTT
TRBJ1-6 TRBV11-2 NA NA CASSRQDLNSPLHF TGTGCCAGCAGCCGACAGGACTTGAATTCACCCCTCCACTTT
TRBJ2-4 TRBV2 TRBD2 NA CASGPRSGGKNIQYF TGTGCCAGCGGACCGAGGAGCGGGGGGAAAAACATTCAGTACTTC
TRBJ2-7 TRBV28 NA large CASSLFSPYEQYF TGTGCCAGCAGTTTATTCAGCCCCTACGAGCAGTACTTC
TRBJ1-2 TRBV12-3/TRBV12-4 NA NA CASSITNYGYTF TGTGCCAGCAGTATAACCAACTATGGCTACACCTTC
TRBJ2-7 TRBV18 TRBD1 few CASSLRDRDYEQYF TGTGCCAGCTCACTCCGGGACAGGGACTACGAGCAGTACTTC
TRBJ1-1 TRBV27 NA NA CASSPQTGMNTEAFF TGTGCCAGCAGTCCCCAGACAGGAATGAACACTGAAGCTTTCTTT
TRBJ2-3 TRBV19 NA NA CASAREAYLTDTQYF TGTGCCAGTGCTAGAGAAGCCTACCTCACAGATACGCAGTATTTT
TRBJ1-5 TRBV30 NA NA CAWNPRQLNSNQPQHF TGTGCCTGGAATCCTCGACAGTTAAATAGCAATCAGCCCCAGCATTTT
TRBJ1-5 TRBV3-1/TRBV3-2 NA NA CASSQETGGNQPQHF TGTGCCAGCAGCCAAGAAACGGGTGGCAATCAGCCCCAGCATTTT
TRBJ1-3 TRBV2 NA NA CASSFGNTIYF TGTGCCAGCTCCTTTGGAAACACCATATATTTT
TRBJ1-3 TRBV5-1 NA NA CASSQDSSGNTIYF TGCGCCAGCAGCCAGGACAGCTCTGGAAACACCATATATTTT
TRBJ1-2 TRBV30 NA NA CALLRPSADGYTF TGTGCCCTCCTTCGGCCCTCGGCGGATGGCTACACCTTC
TRBJ2-3 TRBV9 TRBD2 NA CASSRGGSELDTQYF TGTGCCAGCAGTCGGGGGGGCTCAGAGTTAGATACGCAGTATTTT
TRBJ1-4 TRBV6-5 NA NA CASSYSQGREKLFF TGTGCCAGCAGTTACAGCCAAGGAAGGGAAAAACTGTTTTTT
TRBJ1-5 TRBV19 NA once CASKGDMQPQHF TGTGCCAGTAAAGGTGATATGCAGCCCCAGCATTTT
TRBJ2-7 TRBV9 NA NA CASSVGLSDIGEYF TGTGCCAGCAGCGTAGGCTTATCGGACATCGGGGAGTACTTC
TRBJ1-5 TRBV19 NA few CASSIIGNQPQHF TGTGCCAGTAGTATCATCGGTAATCAGCCCCAGCATTTT
TRBJ1-2 TRBV30 NA NA CAWRREANYGYTF TGTGCCTGGAGGAGAGAAGCTAACTATGGCTACACCTTC
TRBJ2-1 TRBV15 NA NA CATSSDSNYNEQFF TGTGCCACCAGCTCCGATTCAAACTACAATGAGCAGTTCTTC
TRBJ2-2 TRBV6-1 TRBD2 NA CASSEAPRAGVNTGELFF TGTGCCAGCAGTGAAGCCCCCCGAGCGGGGGTTAACACCGGGGAGCTGTTTTTT
TRBJ1-2 TRBV4-1 NA NA CASSQDADGYGYTF TGCGCCAGCAGCCAAGATGCGGATGGCTATGGCTACACCTTC
TRBJ1-1 TRBV21-1 NA NA CASSSRPRDRGPYTEAFF TGTGCCAGCAGCTCCAGGCCCCGGGACAGGGGGCCGTACACTGAAGCTTTCTTT
TRBJ1-1 TRBV7-6 NA NA CASSFAGVEAFF TGTGCCAGCAGTTTCGCAGGGGTCGAAGCTTTCTTT
TRBJ1-1 TRBV29-1 NA few CSVVAGAHGGTEAFF TGCAGCGTTGTGGCAGGGGCGCACGGCGGCACTGAAGCTTTCTTT
TRBJ1-1 TRBV2 NA NA CASSDSAQGNTEAFF TGTGCCAGCAGTGATAGTGCGCAGGGGAACACTGAAGCTTTCTTT
TRBJ1-5 TRBV7-2 NA NA CASSRTADSNQPQHF TGTGCCAGCAGCCGGACAGCAGATAGCAATCAGCCCCAGCATTTT
TRBJ1-4 TRBV11-2 TRBD1 NA CASSLVPPHRGGEKLFF TGTGCCAGCAGCTTAGTGCCCCCCCACAGGGGGGGAGAAAAACTGTTTTTT
TRBJ1-6 TRBV19 NA NA CASSNGFSYNSPLHF TGTGCCAGTAGTAACGGGTTCTCCTATAATTCACCCCTCCACTTT
TRBJ2-7 TRBV30 NA NA CAWSGLLSEQYF TGTGCCTGGTCGGGACTGCTGAGCGAGCAGTACTTC
TRBJ2-7 TRBV18 NA NA CASSREGDPMFYEQYF TGTGCCAGCTCCCGCGAGGGGGACCCAATGTTCTACGAGCAGTACTTC
TRBJ2-3 TRBV6-6 NA NA CASSRARGPGAQTGDTQYF TGTGCCAGCAGTCGCGCCCGAGGGCCGGGGGCCCAAACGGGAGATACGCAGTATTTT